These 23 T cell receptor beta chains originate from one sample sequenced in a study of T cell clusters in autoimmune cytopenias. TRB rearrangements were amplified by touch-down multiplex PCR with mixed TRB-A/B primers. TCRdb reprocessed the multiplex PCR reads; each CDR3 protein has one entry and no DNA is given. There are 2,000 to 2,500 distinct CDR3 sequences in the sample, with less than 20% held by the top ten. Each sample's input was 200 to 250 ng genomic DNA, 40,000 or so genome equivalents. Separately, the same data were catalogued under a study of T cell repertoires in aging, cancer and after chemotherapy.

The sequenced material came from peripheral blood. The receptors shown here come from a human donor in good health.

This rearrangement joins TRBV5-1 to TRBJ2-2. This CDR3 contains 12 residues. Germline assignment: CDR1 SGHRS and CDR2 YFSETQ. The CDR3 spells CASSFRGGELFF.

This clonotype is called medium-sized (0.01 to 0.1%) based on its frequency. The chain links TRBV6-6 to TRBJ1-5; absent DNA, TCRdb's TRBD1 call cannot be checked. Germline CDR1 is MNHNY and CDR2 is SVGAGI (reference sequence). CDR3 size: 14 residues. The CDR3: CASSPSGVNQPQHF.

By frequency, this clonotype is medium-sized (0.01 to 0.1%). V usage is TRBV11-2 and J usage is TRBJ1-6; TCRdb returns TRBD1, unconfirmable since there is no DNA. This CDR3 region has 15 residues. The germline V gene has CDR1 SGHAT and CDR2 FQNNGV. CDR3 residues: CASSLETGGNSPLHF.

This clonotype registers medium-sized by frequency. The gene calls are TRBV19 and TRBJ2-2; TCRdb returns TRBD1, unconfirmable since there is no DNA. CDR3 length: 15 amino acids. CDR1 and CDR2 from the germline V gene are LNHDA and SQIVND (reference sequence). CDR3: CASSIGTRQTGELFF.

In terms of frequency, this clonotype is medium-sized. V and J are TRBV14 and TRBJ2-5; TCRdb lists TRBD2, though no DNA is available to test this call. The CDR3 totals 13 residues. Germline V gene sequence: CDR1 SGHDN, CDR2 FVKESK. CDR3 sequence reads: CASSLRGAWTQYF.

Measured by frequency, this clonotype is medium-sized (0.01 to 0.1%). CDR3 in amino acids: CASSLGTTPFF. The chain combines TRBV6-2 or TRBV6-3 with TRBJ1-1; the D call of TRBD1 rests on TCRdb alone, since no DNA is present to check it. Germline V gene sequence: CDR1 MNHEY, CDR2 SVGEGT. The length of the CDR3 is 11 residues.

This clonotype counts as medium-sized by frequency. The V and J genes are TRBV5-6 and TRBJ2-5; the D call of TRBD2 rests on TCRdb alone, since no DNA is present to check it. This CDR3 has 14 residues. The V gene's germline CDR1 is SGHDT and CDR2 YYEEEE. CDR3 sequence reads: CASSRGGPQETQYF. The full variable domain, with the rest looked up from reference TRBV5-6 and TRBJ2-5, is DAGVTQSPTHLIKTRGQQVTLRCSPKSGHDTVSWYQQALGQGPQFIFQYYEEEERQRGNFPDRFSGHQFPNYSSELNVNALLLGDSALYLCASSRGGPQETQYFGPGTRLLVL.

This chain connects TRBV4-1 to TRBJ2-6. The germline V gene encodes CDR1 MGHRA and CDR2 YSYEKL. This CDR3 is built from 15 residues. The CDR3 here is CASSRFLSGANVLTF.

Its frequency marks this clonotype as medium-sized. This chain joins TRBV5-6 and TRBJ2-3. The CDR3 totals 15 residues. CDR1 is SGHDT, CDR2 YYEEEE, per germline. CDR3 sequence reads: CASSLVGSNTDTQYF.

The CDR3 loop reads CAWMRGIGTKAFF. The V and J genes are TRBV30 and TRBJ1-1. The V gene's germline CDR1 is GTSNPN and CDR2 SVGIG (reference sequence). The CDR3 consists of 13 residues.

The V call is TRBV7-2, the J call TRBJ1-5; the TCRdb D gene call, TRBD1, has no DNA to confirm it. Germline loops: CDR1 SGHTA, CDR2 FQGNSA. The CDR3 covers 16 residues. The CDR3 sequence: CASSLGRGATLAPQHF.

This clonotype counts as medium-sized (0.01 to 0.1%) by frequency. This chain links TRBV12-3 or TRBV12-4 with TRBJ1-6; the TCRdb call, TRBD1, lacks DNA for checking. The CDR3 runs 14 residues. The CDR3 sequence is CASSLRPLDSPLHF.

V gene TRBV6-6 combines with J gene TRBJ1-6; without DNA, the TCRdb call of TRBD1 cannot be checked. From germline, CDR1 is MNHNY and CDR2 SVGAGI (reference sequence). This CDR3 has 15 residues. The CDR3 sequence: CASRYTGTGYSPLHF.

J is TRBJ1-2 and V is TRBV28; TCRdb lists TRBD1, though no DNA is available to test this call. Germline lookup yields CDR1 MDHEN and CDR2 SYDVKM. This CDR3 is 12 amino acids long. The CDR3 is CASDRAPNGYTF.

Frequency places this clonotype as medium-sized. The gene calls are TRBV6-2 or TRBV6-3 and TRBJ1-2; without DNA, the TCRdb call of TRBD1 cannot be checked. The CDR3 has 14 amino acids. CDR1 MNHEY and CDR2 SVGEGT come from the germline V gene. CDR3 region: CASKATGVNYGYTF.

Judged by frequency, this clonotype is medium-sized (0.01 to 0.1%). The CDR3 loop is CASSYSGGSNQPQHF. J is TRBJ1-5 and V is TRBV6-6. Germline V gene data show CDR1 as MNHNY and CDR2 as SVGAGI (reference sequence). The CDR3 extends over 15 amino acids.

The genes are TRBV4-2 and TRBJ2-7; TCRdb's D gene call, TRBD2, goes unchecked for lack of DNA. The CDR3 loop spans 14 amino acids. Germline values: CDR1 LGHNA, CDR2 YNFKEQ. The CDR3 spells CASSQAAGAYEQYF.

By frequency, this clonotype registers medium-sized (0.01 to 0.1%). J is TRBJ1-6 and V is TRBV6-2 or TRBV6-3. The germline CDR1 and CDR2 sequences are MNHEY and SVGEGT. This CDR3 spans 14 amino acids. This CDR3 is CASSYQWGLSPLHF.

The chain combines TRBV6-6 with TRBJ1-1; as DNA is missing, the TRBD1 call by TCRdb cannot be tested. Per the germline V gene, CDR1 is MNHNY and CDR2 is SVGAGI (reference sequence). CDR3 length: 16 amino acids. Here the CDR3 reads CASSYSIQGFNTEAFF.

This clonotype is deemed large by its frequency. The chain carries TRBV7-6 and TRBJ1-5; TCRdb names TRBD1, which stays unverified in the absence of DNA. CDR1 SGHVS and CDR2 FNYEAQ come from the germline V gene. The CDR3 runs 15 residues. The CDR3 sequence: CASSPTGQSNQPQHF.

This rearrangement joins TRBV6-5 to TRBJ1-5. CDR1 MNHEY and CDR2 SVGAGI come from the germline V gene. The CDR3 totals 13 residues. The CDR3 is CASSFQGGQPQHF.

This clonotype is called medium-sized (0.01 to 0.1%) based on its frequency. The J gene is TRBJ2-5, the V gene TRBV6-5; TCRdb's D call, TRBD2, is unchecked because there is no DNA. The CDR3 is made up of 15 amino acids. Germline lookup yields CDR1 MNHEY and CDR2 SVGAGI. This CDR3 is CASSYSRPSQETQYF.

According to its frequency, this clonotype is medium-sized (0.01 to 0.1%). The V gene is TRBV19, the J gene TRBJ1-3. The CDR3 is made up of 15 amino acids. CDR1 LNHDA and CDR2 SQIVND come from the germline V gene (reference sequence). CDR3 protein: CASSIGFSSGNTIYF. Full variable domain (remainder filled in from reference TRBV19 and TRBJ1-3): DGGITQSPKYLFRKEGQNVTLSCEQNLNHDAMYWYRQDPGQGLRLIYYSQIVNDFQKGDIAEGYSVSREKKESFPLTVTSAQKNPTAFYLCASSIGFSSGNTIYFGEGSWLTVV.